This is a list of T cell receptor beta chains from one sample in a study of T-cell memory formation after mild COVID-19. TCRdb analysed the 5' RACE reads with MiXCR anew, one entry per CDR3 protein. The table shows 190,000 or so distinct CDR3 sequences, with about 10% occurring only once. Sequencing was performed on PBMCs or a T cell subset sorted from them (not recorded which). The source of these receptors is a man aged 18 to 30 who had mild COVID-19 (a few samples of this study predate the infection). Cell type and time point are not known. Both conserved end residues are part of each CDR3. D genes are given only for firm matches. Clone sizes are given selectively: once, few, many, or a class where the clone is expanded.

j_gene | d_gene | len | abundance | v_gene | CDR3nt | CDR3aa
TRBJ2-7 | . | 11 | . | TRBV7-6 | TGTGCCAGCGGTTACAGCTACGAGCAGTACTTC | CASGYSYEQYF
TRBJ2-1 | . | 13 | . | TRBV4-3 | TGCGCCAGCAGCCAAGAGACTAGCAATGAGCAGTTCTTC | CASSQETSNEQFF
TRBJ2-3 | TRBD2 | 15 | . | TRBV5-1 | TGCGCCAGCAGTCCGGGTCGGGCTAGCGGGAATACGCAGTATTTT | CASSPGRASGNTQYF
TRBJ1-6 | TRBD1 | 13 | few | TRBV7-7 | TGTGCTAGCAGCTCCGACAGGGACACACCCCTCCACTTT | CASSSDRDTPLHF
TRBJ2-7 | . | 13 | . | TRBV29-1 | TGCAGCGTGGGGGCCAAGGGGATCGGGGAGCAGTACTTC | CSVGAKGIGEQYF
TRBJ1-1 | . | 14 | few | TRBV25-1 | TGTGCCAGCAGTGAATTGGGGGGGTTCACTGAAGCTTTCTTT | CASSELGGFTEAFF
TRBJ1-3 | . | 14 | . | TRBV7-3 | TGTGCCAGCAGCGAACAGGGTCCCGGAAACACCATATATTTT | CASSEQGPGNTIYF
TRBJ1-6 | . | 16 | . | TRBV7-2 | TGTGCCAGCAGCTTAGGGATTCCGTTATATAATTCACCCCTCCACTTT | CASSLGIPLYNSPLHF
TRBJ2-5 | TRBD1 | 13 | . | TRBV20-1 | TGCAGTGCTAGGAGGGGGCAGCAAGAGACCCAGTACTTC | CSARRGQQETQYF
TRBJ2-3 | . | 15 | . | TRBV5-1 | TGCGCCAGCAGCTTGTGGGCCACCTACACAGATACGCAGTATTTT | CASSLWATYTDTQYF
TRBJ2-3 | . | 15 | few | TRBV28 | TGTGCCAGCAGTTCTGGGGGTGTCCGGACAGATACGCAGTATTTT | CASSSGGVRTDTQYF
TRBJ2-1 | TRBD2 | 15 | few | TRBV3-1 | TGTGCCAGCAGCCAGCTAGCGGGGGGGAAGAATGAGCAGTTCTTC | CASSQLAGGKNEQFF
TRBJ2-5 | TRBD2 | 16 | . | TRBV20-1 | TGCAGTGCTAGAATCCCTGGGACTAGCGGGAGCGAGACCCAGTACTTC | CSARIPGTSGSETQYF
TRBJ1-1 | . | 15 | . | TRBV11-2 | TGTGCCAGCAACCCACGAGGGTCCCGAGGTTTTGAAGCTTTCTTT | CASNPRGSRGFEAFF